The clone carrying this T cell receptor (beta chain) was recorded a few times. Its antigen is not known. This specimen comes from a study of CD8 T cells in ankylosing spondylitis. Study conclusions and caveats: Disease-linked clones displayed a CD8+ phenotype and appeared relatively rarely in peripheral blood. Typical of ankylosing spondylitis blood, it appeared, was a TCR beta motif of fewer than 10 highly homologous variants.

Quantitative 5'-RACE with molecular barcodes generated TCR beta libraries. TCRdb re-called the 5' RACE reads through MiXCR, storing one row per CDR3 protein. The profile shows 100,000 to 150,000 distinct CDR3 sequences, roughly 18% of them singletons. J was trimmed by 6 bases and V by 1 base; bases with no gene match: 4. There are 15 residues in the CDR3. CDR1 is LGHNA and CDR2 is YNFKEQ in the germline V gene. The chain recombines TRBV4-2 with TRBJ2-3, with 10 nucleotides matching TRBD2. The receptor was derived from a male donor with ankylosing spondylitis. The sequenced material came from blood, either unsorted or a sorted T cell fraction (not recorded which). CDR3 protein: CASSQALTSGDTQYF. CDR3 DNA sequence: TGTGCCAGCAGCCAAGCGTTGACTAGCGGGGATACGCAGTATTTT.